This T cell receptor (beta chain) was captured by sequencing in a study of T cells in Graves' hyperthyroidism and ophthalmopathy. Study-wide results and caveats: Within blood appeared most thyroid clonotypes that had expanded above 0.001. Before onset, by a median of approximately 5.9 months, the model predicted ophthalmopathy.

TCR beta CDR3 sequences were amplified from RNA transcripts. Using the HTBI primer set, a first-round RT-PCR was run on the TCR CDR3. TCRdb recomputed calls from the multiplex PCR reads with MiXCR, one row per CDR3 protein. The data contain 220,000 or so distinct CDR3 sequences, about 16% of them seen just once; the ten biggest clones take up around 30%. This clonotype was seen many times. Its target is unknown. Germline CDR1 MNHEY, CDR2 SMNVEV (reference sequence). The CDR3 runs to 17 residues. V lost 1 base and J 4 bases, leaving 19 bases between the germline ends. The receptor was isolated from a woman younger than 30 with Graves' ophthalmopathy. V and J are TRBV27 and TRBJ2-5; D is possibly TRBD2 (7 bases). Sequenced sample: blood. CDR3 bases: TGTGCCAGCAGTTTATTAAGCAGGAGGGGGGGCCTAGAGACCCAGTACTTC. The encoded protein is CASSLLSRRGGLETQYF.